One sample yielded the 26 T cell receptor beta chains listed below, sequenced in a study of T cell changes during pregnancy in multiple sclerosis. Generated by immunoSEQ multiplex PCR, the TCRdb table keeps only in-frame clones and is missing some. The repertoire holds about 38,000 clones, with around 87% as singletons. Material: CD4+ T cells from peripheral blood mononuclear cells, obtained in the second trimester of pregnancy. These receptors came from a female donor with multiple sclerosis, enrolled in a pregnancy study.

The chain is built from TRBV5-4 and TRBJ2-5, with 8 bases fitting TRBD2. The CDR3 totals 15 residues. The V segment lost 4 bases and the J segment 5 bases; nucleotides outside the gene matches: 10. CDR1 SGHNT and CDR2 YYREEE come from the germline V gene (reference sequence). CDR3 DNA sequence: TGTGCCAGCAGCGTTGATCGACTAGCGAGGGAGACCCAGTACTTC. Amino acids: CASSVDRLARETQYF.

V is TRBV7-2 and J is TRBJ2-7, with unresolved D. The V end was cut by 1 base, the J end by 3 bases, with 7 bases between. The CDR3 totals 13 residues. The germline CDR1 and CDR2 sequences are SGHTA and FQGNSA. The CDR3 loop reads CASSLGGGYEQYF. The DNA for the CDR3 is TGTGCCAGCAGCTTAGGCGGTGGCTACGAGCAGTACTTC.

The chain is built from TRBV19 and TRBJ2-7; a weak D match, TRBD2 (6 bases). Germline V gene sequence: CDR1 LNHDA, CDR2 SQIVND (reference sequence). The CDR3 extends over 14 amino acids. Deletions cut 5 bases from V and 4 bases from J, with 15 bases between. The CDR3 protein is CASSRAGRQYEQYF. DNA of the CDR3: TGTGCCAGTAGTCGGGCGGGGAGACAATACGAGCAGTACTTC.

The gene calls are TRBV29-1 and TRBJ1-1; 11 bases are a match to TRBD1. The trim removed 6 bases at V and 3 bases at J, leaving 9 bases unmatched. CDR1 and CDR2 from the germline V gene are SQVTM and ANQGSEA. The CDR3 sequence is 15 residues long. The CDR3 loop reads CSVRTGGGEDTEAFF. In DNA, the CDR3 is TGCAGCGTGCGGACAGGGGGCGGGGAGGACACTGAAGCTTTCTTT.

The rearrangement joins TRBV10-3 to TRBJ2-7; 8 nucleotides align to TRBD2. The V gene end was trimmed by 4 bases and the J gene end by 2 bases; junction bases not matched to a gene: 7. CDR1 and CDR2 (germline): ENHRY, SYGVKD. The CDR3 sequence is 15 residues long. The CDR3 loop is CAISGVREAPYEQYF. CDR3 coding DNA: TGTGCCATCAGTGGGGTGCGGGAGGCCCCCTACGAGCAGTACTTC.

The chain carries TRBV6-5 and TRBJ1-2; possible D gene TRBD1, 6 bases. Trimming shortened V by 7 bases and J by 3 bases, and 12 bases separated the two germline ends. The germline gives CDR1 MNHEY, CDR2 SVGAGI. CDR3 length: 13 residues. The CDR3: CASTGGKDYGYTF. CDR3 DNA sequence: TGTGCCAGCACGGGGGGCAAAGACTATGGCTACACCTTC.

This rearrangement joins TRBV9 to TRBJ1-5; no reliable D call. The CDR3 runs to 15 residues. Deletions cut 0 bases from V and 0 bases from J, with 7 bases between. The germline V gene encodes CDR1 SGDLS and CDR2 YYNGEE. CDR3 sequence reads: CASSVDSYSNQPQHF. In DNA form, the CDR3 reads TGTGCCAGCAGCGTAGACAGTTATAGCAATCAGCCCCAGCATTTT. The complete variable domain, with remaining parts taken from reference TRBV9 and TRBJ1-5, reads DSGVTQTPKHLITATGQRVTLRCSPRSGDLSVYWYQQSLDQGLQFLIQYYNGEERAKGNILERFSAQQFPDLHSELNLSSLELGDSALYFCASSVDSYSNQPQHFGDGTRLSIL.

The chain employs TRBV9 and TRBJ2-3, with D perhaps matching TRBD2 (5 bases). Germline CDR1 SGDLS, CDR2 YYNGEE. Trimming cost V 4 bases and J 1 base, with 13 bases left between them. This CDR3 is built from 15 residues. DNA for the CDR3: TGTGCCAGCAGCCTAACTCTAGCACGCACAGATACGCAGTATTTT. Translation gives CASSLTLARTDTQYF.

The chain joins TRBV5-4 to TRBJ1-2, with D unclear. Germline CDR1 reads SGHNT; CDR2 reads YYREEE (reference sequence). Deletions cut 0 bases from V and 4 bases from J, with 16 bases between. This CDR3 has 16 amino acids. The DNA of the CDR3 is TGTGCCAGCAGCTTGGCCATATCGGGAACCTTCTATGGCTACACCTTC. Encoded protein: CASSLAISGTFYGYTF.

The V gene is TRBV19, the J gene TRBJ1-1; D is ambiguous. The germline CDR1 and CDR2 sequences are LNHDA and SQIVND (reference sequence). The CDR3 runs 11 residues. V shed 6 bases and J shed 8 bases, with 10 bases lying between them. Here the CDR3 DNA reads TGTGCCAGTAGCCGTTATTCCGAAGCTTTCTTT. As protein: CASSRYSEAFF.

The chain couples TRBV5-1 to TRBJ1-2, with TRBD1 matching 7 bases. CDR3 length: 15 residues. After removal of 0 bases from V and 5 bases from J, the junction contained 7 bases not matched to a gene. The germline CDR1 and CDR2 sequences are SGHRS and YFSETQ. The CDR3 sequence: CASSLDRGGSYGYTF. CDR3 in DNA: TGCGCCAGCAGCTTGGACAGGGGTGGTTCTTATGGCTACACCTTC.

The gene calls are TRBV19 and TRBJ2-2; 8 nucleotides align to TRBD2. CDR3 length: 17 residues. Germline trimming cut 1 base from V and 1 base from J; bases unmatched to any gene: 5. Germline CDR1 and CDR2: LNHDA and SQIVND (reference sequence). The CDR3 loop reads CASSIVGLAENTGELFF. The DNA of the CDR3 is TGTGCCAGTAGTATAGTCGGACTAGCCGAGAACACCGGGGAGCTGTTTTTT. Combining the CDR3 with reference TRBV19 and TRBJ2-2 gives the whole variable domain DGGITQSPKYLFRKEGQNVTLSCEQNLNHDAMYWYRQDPGQGLRLIYYSQIVNDFQKGDIAEGYSVSREKKESFPLTVTSAQKNPTAFYLCASSIVGLAENTGELFFGEGSRLTVL.

V gene TRBV28 combines with J gene TRBJ2-2; 7 bases fit TRBD2. The trim removed 2 bases at V and 4 bases at J, leaving 4 bases unmatched. The V gene's germline CDR1 is MDHEN and CDR2 SYDVKM. The CDR3 contains 15 residues. The CDR3 DNA follows: TGTGCCAGCAGTTTACCTAGCGGAGTCACCGGGGAGCTGTTTTTT. This gives the protein CASSLPSGVTGELFF.

The genes are TRBV5-1 and TRBJ1-1, with D possibly matching TRBD1 (6 bases). Looked up from germline, CDR1 is SGHRS and CDR2 is YFSETQ. V was trimmed by 4 bases and J by 8 bases, leaving 18 bases between them. The CDR3 loop spans 14 amino acids. The CDR3 is CASSPHPDRPEAFF. The CDR3 coding sequence is TGCGCCAGCAGCCCCCACCCGGACAGACCAGAAGCTTTCTTT.

A single count supports this clone. This rearrangement joins TRBV28 to TRBJ1-2, with a weak D call TRBD1 (6 bases). The CDR3 sequence is 15 residues long. V was shortened by 6 bases and J by 0 bases, with 14 bases between the two germline ends. Per the germline V gene, CDR1 is MDHEN and CDR2 is SYDVKM. CDR3 in amino acids: CASSPGQQANYGYTF. CDR3 nucleotides: TGTGCCAGCAGCCCCGGACAGCAAGCTAACTATGGCTACACCTTC.

The V and J genes are TRBV6-1 and TRBJ1-3; D remains ambiguous. V dropped 6 bases and J dropped 0 bases, with 12 bases sitting between them. Germline-derived CDR1 and CDR2 are MNHNS and SASEGT. The CDR3 covers 15 residues. The CDR3 region has the DNA TGTGCCAGCAGGAGACTGTTTAGCTCTGGAAACACCATATATTTT. Its protein is CASRRLFSSGNTIYF.

This clone was observed a few times. The chain employs TRBV28 and TRBJ2-7, with D uncertain. CDR3 length: 13 amino acids. The germline V gene encodes CDR1 MDHEN and CDR2 SYDVKM. Trimming removed 3 bases at V and 4 bases at J, with 10 bases between. The CDR3 DNA reads as TGTGCCAGCAGTTTTGTACAGACATACGAGCAGTACTTC. It yields the protein CASSFVQTYEQYF.

The CDR3 sequence is CASSLPGLAGVSNEQFF. DNA for the CDR3: TGCGCCAGCAGCTTACCGGGACTAGCGGGAGTGTCGAATGAGCAGTTCTTC. This rearrangement joins TRBV5-1 to TRBJ2-1, with TRBD2 identical over 14 bases. Germline-derived CDR1 and CDR2 are SGHRS and YFSETQ. The CDR3 has 17 residues. V shed 2 bases, J shed 7 bases, and the junction held 8 bases outside the gene matches.

The CDR3 reads CASSLAGAGDPTETQYF. CDR3 nucleotides: TGTGCCAGCAGCTTGGCCGGTGCGGGAGATCCGACAGAGACCCAGTACTTC. The chain couples TRBV5-6 to TRBJ2-5; TRBD2 matches at 7 bases. Per germline, CDR1 SGHDT and CDR2 YYEEEE. CDR3 length: 17 amino acids. Losses at the gene ends were 0 bases for V and 4 bases for J; bases not matched to a gene: 12.

The V call is TRBV5-6, the J call TRBJ2-7, with TRBD2 identical over 7 bases. Germline CDR1 and CDR2: SGHDT and YYEEEE. The CDR3 spans 14 residues. Trimming at V came to 2 bases and at J to 2 bases, leaving 4 bases not matched to a gene. The CDR3 loop reads CASSFRGTTYEQYF. CDR3 coding DNA: TGTGCCAGCAGCTTTCGAGGGACTACCTACGAGCAGTACTTC.

V and J are TRBV15 and TRBJ1-2; weak D call: TRBD1 (6 bases). The V gene's germline CDR1 is LNHNV and CDR2 YYDKDF (reference sequence). Trimming shortened V by 3 bases and J by 7 bases, and 18 bases separated the two germline ends. The CDR3 length is 15 residues. This chain's CDR3 is CATSSGMTGFSGYTF. The CDR3 DNA reads as TGTGCCACCAGCAGTGGGATGACAGGTTTCAGTGGCTACACCTTC.

The chain carries TRBV19 and TRBJ2-7, with 11 nucleotides matching TRBD2. V lost 0 bases, J lost 0 bases, and 7 bases stayed unmatched. The germline gives CDR1 LNHDA, CDR2 SQIVND (reference sequence). This CDR3 region has 18 residues. The CDR3 sequence is CASSIEPGLAGHSYEQYF. CDR3 sequence (DNA): TGTGCCAGTAGTATAGAGCCAGGACTAGCGGGCCACTCCTACGAGCAGTACTTC.

The chain has TRBV7-2 and TRBJ2-4, with 12 bases lining up with TRBD1. CDR3 length equals 16 residues. CDR1 and CDR2 from the germline V gene are SGHTA and FQGNSA. V lost 5 bases to trimming and J lost 7 bases; unmatched junction nucleotides: 9. CDR3 region: CASSLTGTGGGNIQYF. In DNA form, the CDR3 reads TGTGCCAGCAGCCTAACCGGGACAGGGGGCGGGAACATTCAGTACTTC.

This chain uses TRBV4-3 with TRBJ1-5; TRBD1 is a possible D gene (5 bases). The germline CDR1 and CDR2 sequences are LGHNA and YSLEER. V shed 2 bases and J shed 7 bases, with 18 bases lying between them. This CDR3 spans 16 amino acids. The CDR3 is CASSQTIETGHQPQHF. In DNA form, the CDR3 reads TGCGCCAGCAGCCAAACTATCGAAACAGGCCACCAGCCCCAGCATTTT.

The chain joins TRBV27 to TRBJ2-3; the D gene is possibly TRBD1 (5 bases). CDR1 is MNHEY, CDR2 SMNVEV, per germline (reference sequence). The V end was cut by 1 base, the J end by 1 base, with 12 bases between. The length of the CDR3 is 16 residues. CDR3 sequence reads: CASSLLKDIRTDTQYF. In DNA, the CDR3 is TGTGCCAGCAGTTTATTGAAGGACATCCGCACAGATACGCAGTATTTT.

This clone showed up just once. This chain links TRBV27 with TRBJ2-1; TRBD2 matches at 7 bases. The germline CDR1 and CDR2 sequences are MNHEY and SMNVEV (reference sequence). The CDR3 is 14 amino acids. V dropped 6 bases and J dropped 5; count of bases not matched to a gene: 7. The CDR3 reads CASRTGLLHNEQFF. DNA for the CDR3: TGTGCCAGCAGGACGGGACTACTCCACAATGAGCAGTTCTTC.